This TCR beta chain comes out of a study of blood T cells in healthy people across ages. The V end was cut by 2 bases, the J end by 0 bases, with 11 bases between. This CDR3 comprises 17 residues. Germline CDR1 reads SGHVS; CDR2 reads FNYEAQ. A second PCR of 7 to 11 cycles used a sample-barcoded 5' primer and a J-beta primer mix. In TCRdb, the 5' RACE reads were re-called with MiXCR into one record per CDR3 protein. The table lists approximately 760,000 distinct CDR3 sequences, 25% of them singletons. The sample holds a few counts of this clonotype. The data were also submitted as part of a second study, on T cells of mothers and their children.

The origin of this receptor is a boy between 10 and 17 years old in good health. The genes are TRBV7-6 and TRBJ1-6; D is uncertain. Source material: blood. The CDR3 protein is CASSLNPPSSYNSPLHF. The CDR3 nucleotides are TGTGCCAGCAGCTTAAACCCCCCGAGCTCCTATAATTCACCCCTCCACTTT. Variable domain in full (rest from reference TRBV7-6 and TRBJ1-6): GAGVSQSPRYKVTKRGQDVALRCDPISGHVSLYWYRQALGQGPEFLTYFNYEAQQDKSGLPNDRFSAERPEGSISTLTIQRTEQRDSAMYRCASSLNPPSSYNSPLHFGNGTRLTVT.